Included here is one T cell receptor (beta chain) sequence, with context. Its target is unknown. The data originate from a study of T-cell memory formation after mild COVID-19. Regarding the study as a whole: Pre-infection memory contained some responding clones, which suggested that cross-reactive memory had joined. Day 15 to 85 contracting clones showed balanced CD4/CD8; day 15 to 37 expanders favored CD4+.

Each CDR3 protein gets one entry after TCRdb re-called the 5' RACE reads with MiXCR. The sample shows 550,000 to 700,000 distinct CDR3 sequences, roughly 17% of them seen only once. CDR1 is GTSNPN and CDR2 is SVGIG in the germline V gene (reference sequence). This CDR3 contains 13 residues. V was pared by 0 bases and J by 6 bases, with 12 bases between. The clonotype originates from an adult woman who had mild COVID-19 (a few samples of this study predate the infection). Cell type and time point are not known. The V and J genes are TRBV30 and TRBJ2-7; D remains ambiguous. Sequenced input: PBMCs or a T cell subset sorted from them (not recorded which). The chain's CDR3 is CAWSVSSYGEQYF. The CDR3 nucleotides read TGTGCCTGGAGTGTTTCTTCATACGGCGAGCAGTACTTC.